This entry lists 13 T cell receptor beta chains sequenced from one sample in a study of blood T cells in healthy people across ages. A second PCR of 7 to 11 cycles used a sample-barcoded 5' primer and a J-beta primer mix. TCRdb passed the 5' RACE reads through MiXCR, listing each CDR3 protein once. The sample includes roughly 570,000 distinct CDR3 sequences, roughly a quarter of them seen just once. Input material: blood. These TCRs come from a woman between 70 and 85 years old in good health.

The chain couples TRBV4-3 to TRBJ2-3; D perhaps matches TRBD1 (6 bases). The CDR3 is 16 residues long. Trimming took off 0 bases at V and 4 bases at J, with 14 bases between the two ends. Per germline, CDR1 LGHNA and CDR2 YSLEER. For the CDR3, the DNA is TGCGCCAGCAGCCAAGATTATAGGGGGAATGCAGATACGCAGTATTTT. This sequence encodes CASSQDYRGNADTQYF.

V and J are TRBV10-3 and TRBJ2-7; D gene ambiguous. The germline V gene has CDR1 ENHRY and CDR2 SYGVKD. The CDR3 runs 14 residues. The V end lost 2 bases, the J end lost 4 bases, and 12 bases lay between the germline ends. The CDR3 DNA sequence: TGTGCCATCAGTGAGCAGCGAGGCGAGTACGAGCAGTACTTC. It translates to CAISEQRGEYEQYF.

This chain links TRBV6-2 or TRBV6-3 with TRBJ1-1; D gene ambiguous. Trimming took 4 bases from V and 3 from J, leaving 9 bases between them. Germline CDR1 is MNHEY and CDR2 is SVGEGT. CDR3 length: 13 residues. This CDR3 is CASSSPHYTEAFF. The CDR3 DNA follows: TGTGCCAGCAGTTCGCCCCATTACACTGAAGCTTTCTTT.

This clonotype showed up just a few times. This chain uses TRBV7-2 with TRBJ1-6, with TRBD1 as a possible D gene (5 bases). V lost 3 bases and J lost 11, with 20 bases in between. CDR3 size: 16 residues. Germline values: CDR1 SGHTA, CDR2 FQGNSA. The CDR3 sequence: CASSFGTRQGRTPLHF. The CDR3 DNA follows: TGTGCCAGCAGCTTTGGGACCAGACAAGGGCGAACACCCCTCCACTTT.

There are a few counts of this clonotype. The chain has TRBV5-1 and TRBJ2-1; 9 positions match TRBD1. V shed 4 bases and J 0 bases; nucleotides not matched to a gene: 14. CDR1 is SGHRS and CDR2 is YFSETQ in the germline V gene. CDR3 size: 19 residues. The CDR3 spells CASSLGTGRLEGSYNEQFF. CDR3 coding DNA: TGCGCCAGCAGCCTCGGGACAGGGAGGTTGGAAGGCTCCTACAATGAGCAGTTCTTC. The full variable domain, its missing parts supplied by reference TRBV5-1 and TRBJ2-1, is KAGVTQTPRYLIKTRGQQVTLSCSPISGHRSVSWYQQTPGQGLQFLFEYFSETQRNKGNFPGRFSGRQFSNSRSEMNVSTLELGDSALYLCASSLGTGRLEGSYNEQFFGPGTRLTVL.

This clonotype was detected once. One end of the junction varies from germline; a read error may be responsible. The V gene is TRBV7-9, the J gene TRBJ2-5; 7 positions match TRBD2. CDR1 and CDR2 (germline): SEHNR, FQNEAQ (reference sequence). CDR3 length: 13 amino acids. CDR3 amino acids: CASSLAGGKTQYF. CDR3 sequence (DNA): TGTGCCAGCAGCCTAGCCGGGGGGAAGACCCAGTACTTC.

The chain joins TRBV5-1 to TRBJ2-5; weak D call: TRBD2 (6 bases). The last part of the DNA fits TRBJ2-7 better; the J call may be wrong. In germline, CDR1 is SGHRS, CDR2 YFSETQ. The CDR3 totals 16 residues. Written as DNA, the CDR3 is TGCGCCAGCAGCCGAGATCCAACGGGACTGAACTGCGAGCAGTACTTC. Protein product: CASSRDPTGLNCEQYF.

This clonotype was detected a few times. The chain joins TRBV5-1 to TRBJ2-2; 7 nucleotides align to TRBD1. The V gene end was trimmed by 6 bases and the J gene end by 3 bases; junction bases not matched to a gene: 5. Germline CDR1 and CDR2: SGHRS and YFSETQ. There are 14 residues in the CDR3. The CDR3 protein is CASTQDRHTGELFF. The DNA for the CDR3 is TGCGCCAGCACCCAGGACAGGCACACCGGGGAGCTGTTTTTT. Full variable domain (missing parts from reference TRBV5-1 and TRBJ2-2): KAGVTQTPRYLIKTRGQQVTLSCSPISGHRSVSWYQQTPGQGLQFLFEYFSETQRNKGNFPGRFSGRQFSNSRSEMNVSTLELGDSALYLCASTQDRHTGELFFGEGSRLTVL.

The chain recombines TRBV12-3 or TRBV12-4 with TRBJ1-5; D not resolved. V dropped 2 bases and J dropped 3 bases, with 8 bases sitting between them. The CDR3 spans 14 residues. This chain's CDR3 is CASSLQLINQPQHF. The CDR3 nucleotides are TGTGCCAGCAGTTTACAACTGATCAATCAGCCCCAGCATTTT.

In its sample, this clonotype was seen a few times. The rearrangement joins TRBV12-3 or TRBV12-4 to TRBJ2-7; D might be TRBD1 or TRBD2, each matching 5 bases. V lost 3 bases and J 3 bases, leaving 18 bases between the germline ends. This CDR3 has 16 residues. CDR3 DNA sequence: TGTGCCAGCAGTTTGCTGGTGGGGGAGAATAGCTACGAGCAGTACTTC. As protein: CASSLLVGENSYEQYF.

The chain links TRBV20-1 to TRBJ2-7; D may be TRBD1 (6 bases). Per the germline V gene, CDR1 is DFQATT and CDR2 is SNEGSKA (reference sequence). CDR3 length: 15 residues. V was clipped by 6 bases and J by 3 bases, with 21 bases between them. The CDR3 is CSAEYRANPSYEQYF. CDR3 sequence (DNA): TGCAGTGCAGAGTACAGGGCCAACCCTAGCTACGAGCAGTACTTC.

This rearrangement joins TRBV7-2 to TRBJ2-3; 10 bases are a match to TRBD2. CDR1 SGHTA and CDR2 FQGNSA come from the germline V gene. The V gene end was trimmed by 8 bases and the J gene end by 8 bases; junction bases not matched to a gene: 10. This CDR3 is 14 amino acids long. CDR3 sequence (DNA): TGTGCCAGCCAAGTAGCGGGGGGCCCGAGTACGCAGTATTTT. Its translation is CASQVAGGPSTQYF.

This clonotype was picked up a small number of times. The chain combines TRBV7-2 with TRBJ2-4; 11 bases are shared with TRBD2. V was pared by 6 bases and J by 7 bases, with 8 bases of the junction left unmatched. CDR1 and CDR2 from the germline V gene are SGHTA and FQGNSA. There are 15 residues in the CDR3. The CDR3 loop is CASRGVAGGLNIQYF. As DNA, the CDR3 is TGTGCCAGCAGAGGCGTAGCGGGGGGGCTGAACATTCAGTACTTC. The full variable domain, with the rest looked up from reference TRBV7-2 and TRBJ2-4, is GAGVSQSPSNKVTEKGKDVELRCDPISGHTALYWYRQSLGQGLEFLIYFQGNSAPDKSGLPSDRFSAERTGGSVSTLTIQRTQQEDSAVYLCASRGVAGGLNIQYFGAGTRLSVL.